This T cell receptor beta chain is from a study of T cells in Graves' hyperthyroidism and ophthalmopathy. From germline, CDR1 is LNHDA and CDR2 SQIVND (reference sequence). Trimming cost V 1 base and J 6 bases, with 23 bases left between them. This CDR3 has 18 amino acids. Calling Graves' hyperthyroidism stable meant ophthalmopathy did not progress within 18 months. TCR beta CDR3 region amplification was performed from RNA transcripts. First-round RT-PCR with HTBI primers amplified the TCR CDR3 region. MiXCR was run by TCRdb on the multiplex PCR reads, yielding one entry per CDR3 protein. Of around 350,000 distinct CDR3 sequences listed, roughly an eighth are singletons. This clonotype was detected only a few times.

Sequencing was performed on blood. This receptor was taken from a woman aged 18-30 years with Graves' hyperthyroidism. This rearrangement joins TRBV19 to TRBJ2-3; perhaps TRBD1 as D (5 bases). The CDR3 nucleotides read TGTGCCAGTAGTATAGGAAGAGGCAGGGTAAATATTAAGGATACGCAGTATTTT. Protein: CASSIGRGRVNIKDTQYF. Full variable domain (rest looked up from reference TRBV19 and TRBJ2-3): DGGITQSPKYLFRKEGQNVTLSCEQNLNHDAMYWYRQDPGQGLRLIYYSQIVNDFQKGDIAEGYSVSREKKESFPLTVTSAQKNPTAFYLCASSIGRGRVNIKDTQYFGPGTRLTVL.